This T cell receptor beta chain was captured by sequencing in a study of Graves' ophthalmopathy and Graves' hyperthyroidism listed by TCRdb under 2018. Turning to the overall study: Peripheral blood samples were taken at the time of initial diagnosis, before any treatment was given. The study used TCR beta repertoire signatures to distinguish Graves' ophthalmopathy from Graves' hyperthyroidism and to predict progression to ophthalmopathy. In total, some 140 blood samples were TCR-sequenced: approximately 42 ophthalmopathy, approximately 75 hyperthyroidism and approximately 17 hyperthyroidism-to-ophthalmopathy patients. A discovery set of 100 patients (around 45 ophthalmopathy, approximately 58 stable hyperthyroidism) was enrolled to explore V-J signatures distinguishing ophthalmopathy from hyperthyroidism. An independent validation cohort was composed of some 19 hyperthyroidism patients and 17 patients who later progressed from hyperthyroidism to ophthalmopathy. In six hyperthyroidism patients, T-cell repertoires of thyroid tissue and blood were compared. Following sample collection, hyperthyroidism patients were given methimazole at a starting dose of 30 mg daily, and ophthalmopathy patients were given high-dose intravenous methylprednisolone. What the study reported, not specific to this receptor: Ophthalmopathy was separated from stable hyperthyroidism by the 13-signature model with more than 85% sensitivity and around 81% specificity in cross-validation and with 80%/75% in the test set. In validation, the model predicted ophthalmopathy progression with 70.59% sensitivity and 72.22% specificity; eleven to twelve predicted patients were CT-confirmed with GO in a median of about 6.1 months. Most of the expanded thyroid clonotypes with a frequency above 0.001 were also detected in blood, and it was suggested that the thyroid immune response may be reflected by blood repertoires. Sample size was not predetermined statistically, and investigators were not blinded to group allocation.

For repertoire sequencing, TCR beta CDR3 regions were amplified from RNA transcripts. HTBI primers and the Qiagen OneStep RT-PCR kit were used in a first-round RT-PCR, which was followed by a second-round multiplex PCR, size selection and purification. Libraries were sequenced paired-end with 100 bp reads on an Illumina HiSeq2000. The original pipeline was this. SOAPnuke was used for read processing, and reads with adapters, uncalled bases, a mean Phred below 15, or no exact constant-primer or identifier match were discarded. COPE v1.2.5 was used to merge high-quality paired reads. Each unique nucleotide sequence was defined as a clonotype, and clonotypes were aligned to IMGT TRB V, D and J references with MiTCR v1.1. Only V-J combinations with frequency above 0.0001 were analysed, covering more than 99% of repertoires. A TCR clonal expansion and chaos score per V-J combination was defined as the ratio of F50 clonal expansion to chaos observed in the TCRdist matrix. Welch's t-statistics and random forest were used to narrow the features down to more than 10 V-J combinations, which were then fed into a naive Bayes classifier. The Morisita-Horn index was used to measure how similar the thyroid and blood repertoires were. TCRdb reprocessed the public reads (quality trimming at Q25 with fastp, clone calling with MiXCR) and kept in-frame beta chains. All rows with the same CDR3 protein become a single entry with the most common DNA and genes. For this entry, the V and J calls and clone size follow TCRdb and not the study's own pipeline. A total of 500,000 to 800,000 distinct CDR3 sequences appear in this sample, over 40% of them only once. Clones ranked in the top ten supply over 2.5% of the sample.

Turning to this clonotype: No cognate antigen has been identified for it. The input lacks base qualities; no much larger clone sits a single base away.

Ophthalmopathy patients were characterized by moderately to severely active disease, a Clinical Activity Score of at least 3, a NOSPECS grade of at least 4, and a disease duration under 3 months. Patients were excluded if they had other autoimmune diseases, uncontrolled infections, pregnancy or lactation. Clinical symptoms, serum thyroxine, TRAb, thyroid ultrasound and orbital computed tomography formed the basis of the diagnosis. Using Ficoll-Paque density gradient centrifugation, PBMCs were isolated from 9.5 to 10 ml of fresh peripheral blood. Total RNA was extracted with Trizol reagent and quality-checked on an Agilent 2100 Bioanalyzer. The germline V gene (reference sequence) specifies SEHNR as CDR1 and FQNEAQ as CDR2. V lost 1 base and J lost 2 bases, and the count of bases not matched to a germline gene is 14. From cysteine to phenylalanine, the CDR3 is 18 amino acids long. The read is trimmed to its CDR3 DNA, 54 bases read in frame from base 1.

Sample: peripheral blood. The TCR was taken from an adult man with Graves' ophthalmopathy. Recombination joined TRBV7-9 with TRBJ2-7; 7 nucleotides in the junction match TRBD2. The nucleotide sequence is given as TGTGCCAGCAGCTTAGATCGGGTTGGGACTATGTCGACCTACGAGCAGTACTTC. Translation gives CASSLDRVGTMSTYEQYF.